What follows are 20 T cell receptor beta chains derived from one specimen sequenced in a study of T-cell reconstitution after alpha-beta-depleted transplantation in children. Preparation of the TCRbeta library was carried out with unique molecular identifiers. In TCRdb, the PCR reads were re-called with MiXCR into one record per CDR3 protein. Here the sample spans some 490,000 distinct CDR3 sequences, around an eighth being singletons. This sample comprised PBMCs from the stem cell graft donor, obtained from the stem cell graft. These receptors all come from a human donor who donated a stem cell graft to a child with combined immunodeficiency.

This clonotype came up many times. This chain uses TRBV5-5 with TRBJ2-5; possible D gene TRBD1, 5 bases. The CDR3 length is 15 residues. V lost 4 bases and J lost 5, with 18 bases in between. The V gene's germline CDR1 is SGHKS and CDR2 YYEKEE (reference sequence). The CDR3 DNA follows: TGTGCCAGCAGCCGTGTAGGGGATATATGGGAGACCCAGTACTTC. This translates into CASSRVGDIWETQYF.

The CDR3 sequence: CASSYSMGGDTQYF. The CDR3 nucleotides read TGTGCCAGCAGTTACTCGATGGGGGGAGATACGCAGTATTTT. V gene TRBV6-5 combines with J gene TRBJ2-3; maybe TRBD2 (6 bases). Trimming removed 0 bases from V and 5 bases from J, with 9 bases in between. The CDR3 contains 14 residues. Germline assignment: CDR1 MNHEY and CDR2 SVGAGI.

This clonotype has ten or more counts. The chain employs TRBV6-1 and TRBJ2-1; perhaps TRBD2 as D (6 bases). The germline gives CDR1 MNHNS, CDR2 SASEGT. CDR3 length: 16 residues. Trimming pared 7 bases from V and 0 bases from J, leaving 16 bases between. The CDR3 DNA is TGTGCCAGCACTCGAGGAGGGGCAAGCTCCTACAATGAGCAGTTCTTC. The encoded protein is CASTRGGASSYNEQFF.

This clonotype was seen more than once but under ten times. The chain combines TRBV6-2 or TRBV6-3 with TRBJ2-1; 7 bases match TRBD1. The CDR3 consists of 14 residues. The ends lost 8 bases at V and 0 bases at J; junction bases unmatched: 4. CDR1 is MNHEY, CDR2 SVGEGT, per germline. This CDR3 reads CASLDRSSYNEQFF. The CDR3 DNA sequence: TGTGCCAGCTTGGACAGGAGCTCCTACAATGAGCAGTTCTTC.

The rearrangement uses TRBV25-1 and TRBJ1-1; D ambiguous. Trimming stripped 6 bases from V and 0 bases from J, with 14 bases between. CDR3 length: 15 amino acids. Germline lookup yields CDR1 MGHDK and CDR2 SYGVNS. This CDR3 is CASRVSTRLNTEAFF. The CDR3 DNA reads TGTGCCAGCAGGGTATCAACGAGACTGAACACTGAAGCTTTCTTT.

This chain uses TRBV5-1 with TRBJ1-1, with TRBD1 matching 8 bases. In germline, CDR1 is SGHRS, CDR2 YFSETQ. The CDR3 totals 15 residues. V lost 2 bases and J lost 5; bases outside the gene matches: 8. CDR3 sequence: CASSFDRGWGTEAFF. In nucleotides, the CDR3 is TGCGCCAGCAGCTTCGACAGGGGATGGGGAACTGAAGCTTTCTTT. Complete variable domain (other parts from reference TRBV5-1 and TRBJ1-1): KAGVTQTPRYLIKTRGQQVTLSCSPISGHRSVSWYQQTPGQGLQFLFEYFSETQRNKGNFPGRFSGRQFSNSRSEMNVSTLELGDSALYLCASSFDRGWGTEAFFGQGTRLTVV.

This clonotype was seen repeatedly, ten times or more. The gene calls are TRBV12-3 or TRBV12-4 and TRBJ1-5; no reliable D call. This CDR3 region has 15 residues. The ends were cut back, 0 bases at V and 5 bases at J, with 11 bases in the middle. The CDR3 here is CASSLAQPVYQPQHF. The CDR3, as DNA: TGTGCCAGCAGTTTAGCGCAACCAGTATATCAGCCCCAGCATTTT.

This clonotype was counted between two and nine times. CDR3 nucleotides: TGTGCCAGCAGTTTAACCAAAATCTACGAGCAGTACTTC. As protein: CASSLTKIYEQYF. The chain uses TRBV12-3 or TRBV12-4 and TRBJ2-7, with D hard to call. V lost 2 bases, J lost 3 bases, and 8 bases lay in between. The CDR3 runs 13 residues.

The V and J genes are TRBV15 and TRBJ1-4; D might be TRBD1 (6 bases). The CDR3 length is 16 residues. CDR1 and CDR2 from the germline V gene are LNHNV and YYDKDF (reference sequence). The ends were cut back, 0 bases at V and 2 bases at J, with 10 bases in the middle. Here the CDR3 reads CATSRDGGLTNEKLFF. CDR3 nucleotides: TGTGCCACCAGCAGAGATGGGGGGCTTACTAATGAAAAACTGTTTTTT.

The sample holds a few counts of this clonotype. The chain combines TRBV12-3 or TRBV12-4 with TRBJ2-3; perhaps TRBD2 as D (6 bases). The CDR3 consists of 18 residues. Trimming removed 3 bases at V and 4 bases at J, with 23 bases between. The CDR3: CASSLSPGSPRRADTQYF. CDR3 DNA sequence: TGTGCCAGCAGTTTGTCGCCGGGGTCGCCCCGGAGGGCAGATACGCAGTATTTT.

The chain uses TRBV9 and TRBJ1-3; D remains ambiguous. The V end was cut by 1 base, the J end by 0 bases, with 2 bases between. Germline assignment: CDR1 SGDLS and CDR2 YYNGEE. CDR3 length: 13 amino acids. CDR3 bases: TGTGCCAGCAGCGTACACTCTGGAAACACCATATATTTT. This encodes CASSVHSGNTIYF.

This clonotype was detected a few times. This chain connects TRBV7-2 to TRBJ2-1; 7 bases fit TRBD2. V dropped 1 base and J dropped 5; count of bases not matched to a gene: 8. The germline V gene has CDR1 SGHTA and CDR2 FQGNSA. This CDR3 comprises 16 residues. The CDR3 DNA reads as TGTGCCAGCAGCTTAGTGCGACTAGCATCCGACAATGAGCAGTTCTTC. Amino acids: CASSLVRLASDNEQFF.

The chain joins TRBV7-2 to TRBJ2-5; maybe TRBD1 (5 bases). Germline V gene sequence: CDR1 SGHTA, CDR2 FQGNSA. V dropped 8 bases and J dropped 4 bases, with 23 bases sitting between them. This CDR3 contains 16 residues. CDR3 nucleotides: TGTGCCAGCGGCGGAGCAGTGAACCGAAGGGGAGAGACCCAGTACTTC. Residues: CASGGAVNRRGETQYF.

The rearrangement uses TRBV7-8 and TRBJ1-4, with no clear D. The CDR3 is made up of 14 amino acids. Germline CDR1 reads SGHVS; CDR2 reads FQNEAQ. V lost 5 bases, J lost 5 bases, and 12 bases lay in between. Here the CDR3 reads CASSQTQLNEKLFF. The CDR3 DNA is TGTGCCAGCAGCCAAACACAGCTCAATGAAAAACTGTTTTTT.

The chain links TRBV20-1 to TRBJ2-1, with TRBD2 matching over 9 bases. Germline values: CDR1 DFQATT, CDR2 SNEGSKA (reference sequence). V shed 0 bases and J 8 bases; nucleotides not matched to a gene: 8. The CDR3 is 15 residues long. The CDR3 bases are TGCAGTGCTAGAGATCTTCTAGCGGGGCGCGATGAGCAGTTCTTC. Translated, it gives CSARDLLAGRDEQFF.

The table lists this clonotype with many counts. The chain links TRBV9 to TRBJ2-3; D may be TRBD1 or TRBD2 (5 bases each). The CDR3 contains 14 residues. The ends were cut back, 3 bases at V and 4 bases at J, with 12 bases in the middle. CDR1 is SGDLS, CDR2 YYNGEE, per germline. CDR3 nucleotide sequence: TGTGCCAGCAGCGGACTGTGGGGGTCAGATACGCAGTATTTT. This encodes CASSGLWGSDTQYF. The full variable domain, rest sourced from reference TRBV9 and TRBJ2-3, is DSGVTQTPKHLITATGQRVTLRCSPRSGDLSVYWYQQSLDQGLQFLIQYYNGEERAKGNILERFSAQQFPDLHSELNLSSLELGDSALYFCASSGLWGSDTQYFGPGTRLTVL.

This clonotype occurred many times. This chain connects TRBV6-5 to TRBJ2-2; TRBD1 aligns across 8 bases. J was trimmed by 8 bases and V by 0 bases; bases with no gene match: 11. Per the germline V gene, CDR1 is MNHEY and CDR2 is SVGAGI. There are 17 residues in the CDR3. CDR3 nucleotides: TGTGCCAGCAGTTACTCGCTGCAGGGGGCCACTAAGGGGGAGCTGTTTTTT. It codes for CASSYSLQGATKGELFF.

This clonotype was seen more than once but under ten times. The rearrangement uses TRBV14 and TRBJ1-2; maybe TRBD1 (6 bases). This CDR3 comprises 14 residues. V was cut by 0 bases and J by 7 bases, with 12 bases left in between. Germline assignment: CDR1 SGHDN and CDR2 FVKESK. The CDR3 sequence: CASSQDLQGGGYTF. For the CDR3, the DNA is TGTGCCAGCAGCCAAGATTTACAAGGGGGTGGCTACACCTTC.

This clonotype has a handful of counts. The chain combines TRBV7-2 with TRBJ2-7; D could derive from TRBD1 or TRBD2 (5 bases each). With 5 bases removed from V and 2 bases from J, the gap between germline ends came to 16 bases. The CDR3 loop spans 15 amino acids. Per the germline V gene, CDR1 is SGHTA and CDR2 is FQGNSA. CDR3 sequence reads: CASSEAGDGPYEQYF. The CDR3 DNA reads TGTGCCAGCAGCGAGGCCGGGGACGGTCCCTACGAGCAGTACTTC.

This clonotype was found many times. The CDR3 protein is CASCGQGNQPQHF. As DNA, the CDR3 is TGTGCCAGCTGTGGACAGGGAAATCAGCCCCAGCATTTT. The chain carries TRBV25-1 and TRBJ1-5; TRBD1 matches 8 bases. Germline V gene sequence: CDR1 MGHDK, CDR2 SYGVNS. This CDR3 has 13 amino acids. The V segment lost 8 bases and the J segment 4 bases; nucleotides outside the gene matches: 4.